The TCR beta chain under discussion was sequenced for a study of shared clonotypes between healthy human individuals. Only in-frame clones appear in the TCRdb table, and some are missing; sequencing was by immunoSEQ multiplex PCR. The sample holds hundreds of thousands of clones, roughly 73% seen once. J was trimmed by 7 bases and V by 3 bases; bases with no gene match: 7. Germline V gene sequence: CDR1 SGHRS, CDR2 YFSETQ. This CDR3 has 15 amino acids. This clone was counted only a few times. The chain employs TRBV5-1 and TRBJ2-2, with TRBD1 identical over 9 bases. The TCR originated in a woman aged 25 to 39 in good health. Source material: memory CD4+ T cells sorted from blood. This sample's subset: CD45RA-negative fraction. The DNA for the CDR3 is TGCGCCAGCAGCTCGGACAGGGGTTCGATCGGGGAGCTGTTTTTT. Its protein is CASSSDRGSIGELFF.